This T cell receptor beta chain was sequenced in a study of patients and donors after allogeneic stem cell transplantation. Trimming pared 3 bases from V and 1 base from J, leaving 19 bases between. This CDR3 region has 18 residues. Germline V CDR1 and CDR2: SGHKS, YYEKEE (reference sequence). In TCRdb, the RT-PCR reads were re-called with MiXCR into one record per CDR3 protein. The sample holds about a million distinct CDR3 sequences, approximately 19% seen once. This clonotype has a handful of counts. The chain joins TRBV5-5 to TRBJ2-2; no clear D gene. Sequences were obtained from blood, either unsorted or a sorted T cell fraction (not recorded which). This TCR was recovered from a human donor who was either an allogeneic HSCT recipient or a stem cell or donor lymphocyte infusion donor (not recorded which). It is not recorded whose cells these are; they may come from a transplant donor. The CDR3 sequence is CASSYGEPGSWNTGELFF. CDR3 bases: TGTGCCAGCAGCTACGGAGAGCCGGGCAGTTGGAACACCGGGGAGCTGTTTTTT.